The T cell receptor (beta chain) described here comes from a study of blood T cell repertoires in COVID-19. As originally analysed: Amplification with reference gene primers provided the estimates of nucleated cell counts. Profiled with immunoSEQ multiplex PCR; TCRdb holds only in-frame clones, not every one. V and J calls and clone size are those listed in that table; D and trimming were worked out from the DNA. The sample has more than 300,000 clones, around 84% seen once; the top ten hold approximately 4.1%. V gave up 4 bases and J gave up 5 bases; unmatched junction bases: 4. There are 14 residues in the CDR3. Germline V CDR1 and CDR2: KGHSH, LQKENI. This clone has just a few counts.

Sequenced material: PBMCs or T cells enriched from blood (not recorded which). V usage is TRBV18 and J usage is TRBJ1-4; 7 bases agree with TRBD1. This receptor was taken from a young man who had recovered from COVID-19. Here the CDR3 reads CASSQTGDNEKLFF. The DNA of the CDR3 is TGTGCCAGCTCACAAACAGGGGACAATGAAAAACTGTTTTTT. Using reference TRBV18 and TRBJ1-4 for the parts outside the CDR3, the full variable domain is NAGVMQNPRHLVRRRGQEARLRCSPMKGHSHVYWYRQLPEEGLKFMVYLQKENIIDESGMPKERFSAEFPKEGPSILRIQQVVRGDSAAYFCASSQTGDNEKLFFGSGTQLSVL.